These 21 T cell receptor beta chains originate from one sample sequenced in a study of monozygotic twins with inflammatory bowel disease. With the 5' RACE reads reprocessed, TCRdb shows one record per CDR3 protein and no DNA. This sample's table has under 350,000 distinct CDR3 sequences. The material sequenced was blood. The receptors were sampled from a human donor with ulcerative colitis or Crohn's disease, or a healthy co-twin of an affected twin (not recorded which).

The genes are TRBV6-1 and TRBJ2-7; lacking DNA, the TRBD1 call made by TCRdb goes unchecked. This CDR3 region has 15 residues. Germline assignment: CDR1 MNHNS and CDR2 SASEGT. The CDR3 spells CASREGTGGSYEQYF.

The rearrangement uses TRBV28 and TRBJ2-3; with no DNA, the TCRdb D assignment of TRBD2 cannot be verified. The CDR3 contains 16 residues. Germline CDR1 reads MDHEN; CDR2 reads SYDVKM. The CDR3 is CASSFRGSGGADTQYF.

V is TRBV6-5 and J is TRBJ2-7; the D call of TRBD2 rests on TCRdb alone, since no DNA is present to check it. The germline V gene has CDR1 MNHEY and CDR2 SVGAGI. This CDR3 is 15 amino acids long. The CDR3 protein is CASSLTRDSTYEQYF.

The chain's CDR3 is CASSPSGVPYNEQFF. The rearrangement uses TRBV12-3 or TRBV12-4 and TRBJ2-1; the TCRdb call, TRBD1, lacks DNA for checking. The length of the CDR3 is 15 residues.

V and J are TRBV10-3 and TRBJ2-7; absent DNA, TCRdb's TRBD1 call cannot be checked. Germline values: CDR1 ENHRY, CDR2 SYGVKD. The CDR3 consists of 12 residues. Here the CDR3 reads CAISEGRFEQYF.

The chain joins TRBV5-6 to TRBJ2-5. The CDR3 covers 12 residues. Germline V gives CDR1 SGHDT, CDR2 YYEEEE. The chain's CDR3 is CASSWDSETQYF.

V usage is TRBV14 and J usage is TRBJ2-3. Germline V gives CDR1 SGHDN, CDR2 FVKESK. The CDR3 is 18 amino acids. CDR3 sequence reads: CASSQPTDGRSDRIGQYF. The full variable domain, in which reference TRBV14 and TRBJ2-3 provide the parts outside the CDR3, is EAGVTQFPSHSVIEKGQTVTLRCDPISGHDNLYWYRRVMGKEIKFLLHFVKESKQDESGMPNNRFLAERTGGTYSTLKVQPAELEDSGVYFCASSQPTDGRSDRIGQYFGPGTRLTVL.

The chain carries TRBV30 and TRBJ2-1; absent DNA, TCRdb's TRBD2 call cannot be checked. The CDR3 extends over 14 amino acids. CDR1 and CDR2 from the germline V gene are GTSNPN and SVGIG (reference sequence). CDR3 residues: CAWSKYREAHEQFF.

The CDR3 sequence: CASSPQTGNGQPQHF. The chain uses TRBV7-2 and TRBJ1-5; the D call from TCRdb, TRBD1, cannot be confirmed without DNA. This CDR3 spans 15 amino acids. Germline V lookup: CDR1 SGHTA, CDR2 FQGNSA. Supplemented by reference TRBV7-2 and TRBJ1-5, the full variable domain reads GAGVSQSPSNKVTEKGKDVELRCDPISGHTALYWYRQSLGQGLEFLIYFQGNSAPDKSGLPSDRFSAERTGGSVSTLTIQRTQQEDSAVYLCASSPQTGNGQPQHFGDGTRLSIL.

This sequence joins TRBV3-1 and TRBJ1-1. CDR3 length: 15 residues. Germline CDR1 reads LGHDT; CDR2 reads YNNKEL (reference sequence). CDR3 sequence reads: CASSQVAPSNTEAFF. The complete variable domain, with remaining parts taken from reference TRBV3-1 and TRBJ1-1, reads DTAVSQTPKYLVTQMGNDKSIKCEQNLGHDTMYWYKQDSKKFLKIMFSYNNKELIINETVPNRFSPKSPDKAHLNLHINSLELGDSAVYFCASSQVAPSNTEAFFGQGTRLTVV.

The rearrangement joins TRBV7-9 to TRBJ1-2; TCRdb lists TRBD1, though no DNA is available to test this call. Germline lookup yields CDR1 SEHNR and CDR2 FQNEAQ (reference sequence). This CDR3 comprises 13 residues. CDR3: CASSVGAVEGYTF.

This sequence joins TRBV20-1 and TRBJ2-1; TCRdb calls TRBD1, which cannot be checked without DNA. In germline, CDR1 is DFQATT, CDR2 SNEGSKA (reference sequence). The CDR3 extends over 14 amino acids. This CDR3 reads CSARVGAKDREQFF.

This chain uses TRBV12-3 or TRBV12-4 with TRBJ2-3. This CDR3 region has 14 residues. The CDR3 sequence is CASSLHLGSDTQYF.

The V call is TRBV4-3, the J call TRBJ2-2. The CDR3 length is 16 residues. Germline CDR1 reads LGHNA; CDR2 reads YSLEER. The chain's CDR3 is CASSQKAKIDTGELFF.

The chain has TRBV6-1 and TRBJ1-5. This CDR3 is built from 14 residues. Germline CDR1 reads MNHNS; CDR2 reads SASEGT. The CDR3 loop reads CASRRTFSNQPQHF.

The V and J genes are TRBV5-1 and TRBJ2-2; TCRdb calls TRBD2, which cannot be checked without DNA. The CDR3 is made up of 18 amino acids. The V gene's germline CDR1 is SGHRS and CDR2 YFSETQ. Here the CDR3 reads CASSSTTVAGGFTGELFF.

The J gene is TRBJ2-1, the V gene TRBV20-1; TCRdb's D call of TRBD2 is untestable without DNA. The CDR3 consists of 16 residues. CDR1 and CDR2 from the germline V gene are DFQATT and SNEGSKA (reference sequence). CDR3 loop: CSARDLTSGGNNEQFF.

V usage is TRBV7-9 and J usage is TRBJ1-1; TCRdb picks TRBD1, but there is no DNA to check that call. Looked up from germline, CDR1 is SEHNR and CDR2 is FQNEAQ (reference sequence). CDR3 size: 11 residues. The CDR3: CASIPGVEAFF.

The V and J genes are TRBV15 and TRBJ1-2; TCRdb returns TRBD1, unconfirmable since there is no DNA. The CDR3 spans 15 residues. From germline, CDR1 is LNHNV and CDR2 YYDKDF (reference sequence). The CDR3 loop reads CATSRASTGNYGYTF.

This sequence joins TRBV28 and TRBJ2-7. The germline V gene has CDR1 MDHEN and CDR2 SYDVKM. The CDR3 is 12 amino acids. The CDR3 sequence: CASSFRVDEQYF.

The chain is built from TRBV9 and TRBJ2-2; TCRdb indicates TRBD1, and absent DNA this call remains unverified. There are 14 residues in the CDR3. Germline V lookup: CDR1 SGDLS, CDR2 YYNGEE. The CDR3: CASNRQMNTGELFF.